A selection of T cell receptor beta chains follows, all from one sample in a study of radiotherapy plus CTLA-4 blockade in lung cancer. Profiled with immunoSEQ multiplex PCR; TCRdb holds only in-frame clones, not every one. The data contain 86,000 or so clones, 60% to 85% of them singletons. Here the sequenced sample was peripheral blood, taken from a patient treated with radiotherapy plus ipilimumab. Every receptor here comes from a human donor with non-small cell lung cancer who had a partial response to radiotherapy plus ipilimumab. Some clones in this sample may be carry-over from other donors' samples. CDR3s include the opening cysteine and the closing phenylalanine or tryptophan. D genes are given only for firm matches. Size values are once, few and many counts, or a class for expanded clones, and some rows have none.

CDR3 DNA	CDR3 protein	J gene	D gene	clone size	V gene	CDR3 length
TGTGCCAGTAGTGTTGACAGAGCCAATAATTCACCCCTCCACTTT	CASSVDRANNSPLHF	TRBJ1-6	.	few	TRBV19	15
TGTGCCAGCAGTTACAGGCCGGCAACCTACGAGCAGTACTTC	CASSYRPATYEQYF	TRBJ2-7	.	.	TRBV2	14
TGTGCCAGCACCCCGGTGGACAGGGCGGAGACCCAGTACTTC	CASTPVDRAETQYF	TRBJ2-5	TRBD1	once	TRBV7-7	14
TGTGCCAGCAGCTTGCTTGTCATAGCGAACACCGGGGAGCTGTTTTTT	CASSLLVIANTGELFF	TRBJ2-2	.	.	TRBV7-9	16
TGTGCCAGCAGCCTGGACAGAAACTACGAGCAGTACTTC	CASSLDRNYEQYF	TRBJ2-7	.	.	TRBV7-3	13
TGTGCCAGCTCCCCCCGGGTAGCGGGGGGTGAAGCTCGCGAGCAGTACTTC	CASSPRVAGGEAREQYF	TRBJ2-7	TRBD2	.	TRBV18	17
TGTGCCAGCAGGGCCGGGACAGCAAAGAACACTGAAGCTTTCTTT	CASRAGTAKNTEAFF	TRBJ1-1	TRBD1	.	TRBV6-1	15
TGTGCCAGCAGCGTATGGACAGGGAACTATGGCTACACCTTC	CASSVWTGNYGYTF	TRBJ1-2	TRBD1	.	TRBV7-9	14
TGCGCCAGCAGCCAAGCTAGCGGGAGGGCTACCTTGTACAATGAGCAGTTCTTC	CASSQASGRATLYNEQFF	TRBJ2-1	TRBD2	.	TRBV4-1	18
TGTGCCAGCAGTTTAGCAGGGCGGGGTGAAAAACTGTTTTTT	CASSLAGRGEKLFF	TRBJ1-4	.	.	TRBV28	14
TGTGCCAGCTCACGGGCCAACAGGGTCAACGAGCAGTACTTC	CASSRANRVNEQYF	TRBJ2-7	.	.	TRBV18	14
TGTGCCAGCAGACGGGGGGGAGGCACAGATACGCAGTATTTT	CASRRGGGTDTQYF	TRBJ2-3	TRBD2	once	TRBV27	14
TGTGCCAGCTCACCAGATGGCTTGGGGCACAATGAGCAGTTCTTC	CASSPDGLGHNEQFF	TRBJ2-1	.	.	TRBV18	15
TGTGCCAGCAGTGAACTACAGGGGGCGAGCGGCTACACCTTC	CASSELQGASGYTF	TRBJ1-2	TRBD1	once	TRBV6-1	14
TGTGCCAGCAGTTTAAGCGGCGGGGCCGGGCCAGATACGCAGTATTTT	CASSLSGGAGPDTQYF	TRBJ2-3	.	.	TRBV28	16
TGTGCCTGGAGTGTACCTCGCGGGGAAAAACTGTTTTTT	CAWSVPRGEKLFF	TRBJ1-4	.	.	TRBV30	13
TGTGCCAGCAGCTTAGGTCTAGCGGGAGACCCTAGAGGGGCCAACGTCCTGACTTTC	CASSLGLAGDPRGANVLTF	TRBJ2-6	TRBD2	few	TRBV7-8	19
TGTGCCAGTAGTATCTATGAGCAGCCCCAGCATTTT	CASSIYEQPQHF	TRBJ1-5	.	.	TRBV19	12
TGTGCCGGAAGGACAGGGGCCTCCTATGGCTACACCTTC	CAGRTGASYGYTF	TRBJ1-2	TRBD1	.	TRBV6-1	13
TGTGCCAGCAGGACAGGTTTTCCTGATACGCAGTATTTT	CASRTGFPDTQYF	TRBJ2-3	.	.	TRBV2	13
TGCGCCAGCAGCTTGGGAGGGACTAGCGGGGGCGATACGCAGTATTTT	CASSLGGTSGGDTQYF	TRBJ2-3	TRBD2	.	TRBV5-1	16
TGTGCCAGCTCACCAATGAGACTAGAAGGCTCTTCCTACAATGAGCAGTTCTTC	CASSPMRLEGSSYNEQFF	TRBJ2-1	.	.	TRBV18	18
TGTGCCTGGTCCGGGACTAGCGGGATCGAGCAGTTCTTC	CAWSGTSGIEQFF	TRBJ2-1	TRBD2	.	TRBV30	13
TGTGCCAGCAGCCGGGGGACCTTTTTCGGATCCTACAATGAGCAGTTCTTC	CASSRGTFFGSYNEQFF	TRBJ2-1	.	.	TRBV2	17
TGTGCCAGCAGCTTAGGATTCGATGGGAGACCCAATACGCAGTATTTT	CASSLGFDGRPNTQYF	TRBJ2-3	.	.	TRBV13	16
TGTGCCAGCAGTTTAACGGGGTGGACCTACGAGCAGTACTTC	CASSLTGWTYEQYF	TRBJ2-7	.	many	TRBV28	14
TGTGCCACCAGCAGAGAAAGACAGGTTGAGCCCCAGCATTTT	CATSRERQVEPQHF	TRBJ1-5	.	many	TRBV15	14
TGCAGCGGTGGGACTAGCGGGAGTGCAGAGACCCAGTACTTC	CSGGTSGSAETQYF	TRBJ2-5	TRBD2	.	TRBV29-1	14
TGTGCCAGTAGGAGGGGACAGGGCGGGGGAACTAGCACAGATACGCAGTATTTT	CASRRGQGGGTSTDTQYF	TRBJ2-3	TRBD1	.	TRBV19	18